These 19 T cell receptor beta chains share one sample of origin, sequenced in a study of cytomegalovirus exposure and HLA in healthy donors. Here immunoSEQ multiplex PCR was the method, and the copy in TCRdb shows in-frame clones only, minus some. The top ten hold more than 1.5% of the sample, which has some 210,000 clones, 87% seen once. Specimen: PBMCs. Receptors were obtained from a woman aged 18-35 years in good health and CMV-seropositive.

The rearrangement links TRBV6-1 to TRBJ2-7; 10 nucleotides align to TRBD1. J was trimmed by 4 bases and V by 7 bases; bases with no gene match: 10. The CDR3 runs to 15 residues. Germline V lookup: CDR1 MNHNS, CDR2 SASEGT. The DNA of the CDR3 is TGTGCCAGCAAGCTTGGGACAGGGGATGGGTACGAGCAGTACTTC. Protein product: CASKLGTGDGYEQYF.

The chain has TRBV5-5 and TRBJ1-4; D perhaps matches TRBD1 (6 bases). V was pared by 4 bases and J by 0 bases, with 7 bases between. CDR3 length: 14 amino acids. CDR1 is SGHKS, CDR2 YYEKEE, per germline (reference sequence). CDR3 sequence reads: CASSRTATNEKLFF. Here the CDR3 DNA reads TGTGCCAGCAGCCGGACAGCAACTAATGAAAAACTGTTTTTT.

The chain is built from TRBV14 and TRBJ2-3; TRBD2 matches at 14 bases. The length of the CDR3 is 20 residues. The trim removed 4 bases at V and 5 bases at J, leaving 17 bases unmatched. The germline CDR1 and CDR2 sequences are SGHDN and FVKESK. In DNA, the CDR3 is TGTGCCAGCAGCCGAGACTTCCCCGGGACTAGCGGGAGTGAAGGAGATACGCAGTATTTT. Translated, it gives CASSRDFPGTSGSEGDTQYF.

V and J are TRBV7-2 and TRBJ1-2; D might be TRBD1 (5 bases). CDR3 length: 14 residues. Trimming removed 5 bases at V and 4 bases at J, with 14 bases between. The germline V gene has CDR1 SGHTA and CDR2 FQGNSA. For the CDR3, the DNA is TGTGCCAGCAGCGTGCAGGGCAGCTTCTATGGCTACACCTTC. Its translation is CASSVQGSFYGYTF.

To note about this clone: One end of the junction fails to match germline, which may point to a read error. This chain connects TRBV7-7 to TRBJ2-7, with 8 bases fitting TRBD2. Germline CDR1 is SSHAT and CDR2 is FNYEAQ (reference sequence). There are 15 residues in the CDR3. DNA of the CDR3: TGTGCTAGCAGCTTAGGGAGCGGGAGTAGCTACGAGCAGTACTTC. Its protein is CASSLGSGSSYEQYF. Based on the CDR3 plus reference TRBV7-7 and TRBJ2-7, the full variable domain is GAGVSQSPRYKVTKRGQDVTLRCDPISSHATLYWYQQALGQGPEFLTYFNYEAQPDKSGLPSDRFSAERPEGSISTLTIQRTEQRDSAMYRCASSLGSGSSYEQYFGPGTRLTVT.

This chain connects TRBV15 to TRBJ2-7; possibly TRBD1 for D (6 bases). V was pared by 5 bases and J by 0 bases, with 11 bases between. The CDR3 spans 14 residues. Germline CDR1 and CDR2: LNHNV and YYDKDF (reference sequence). This chain's CDR3 is CATSRTGTSYEQYF. The DNA of the CDR3 is TGTGCCACCAGCCGTACAGGGACCTCCTACGAGCAGTACTTC.

The chain is built from TRBV6-5 and TRBJ1-2; possibly TRBD1 for D (5 bases). The CDR3 is 12 amino acids. Germline V CDR1 and CDR2: MNHEY, SVGAGI. The ends were cut back, 8 bases at V and 1 base at J, with 8 bases in the middle. The CDR3 here is CASGTLNYGYTF. The CDR3 DNA reads TGTGCCAGCGGGACTCTTAACTATGGCTACACCTTC.

This chain uses TRBV27 with TRBJ1-1, with D maybe TRBD1 (5 bases). The CDR3 has 14 amino acids. Germline CDR1 reads MNHEY; CDR2 reads SMNVEV (reference sequence). V was trimmed by 0 bases and J by 4 bases, leaving 9 bases between them. CDR3 DNA: TGTGCCAGCAGTTTATCCGGGACTCCCACTGAAGCTTTCTTT. Its translation is CASSLSGTPTEAFF.

The chain links TRBV12-5 to TRBJ2-5, with unresolved D. This CDR3 spans 13 amino acids. CDR1 and CDR2 (germline): LGHNT, FRNRAP. Between the trimmed V and J ends, which lost 3 bases and 5 bases, there was a span of 10 bases. In DNA form, the CDR3 reads TGTGCTAGTGGTTTTTCGGTCGGGGAGACCCAGTACTTC. Its protein product is CASGFSVGETQYF.

The rearrangement uses TRBV21-1 and TRBJ2-1; the listed D gene, TRBD1, was not tested against the DNA. TRBV21-1 counts as a pseudogene. CDR3 length equals 14 residues. CDR3 DNA sequence: TGTGCCAGCAGCAAAGATAGGTTCCGAGACAGCTCCTTCTTC. Protein product: CASSKDRFRDSSFF.

This clone showed up just a few times. The chain joins TRBV18 to TRBJ1-2, with D possibly matching TRBD1 (6 bases). Trimming stripped 2 bases from V and 4 bases from J, with 14 bases between. The CDR3 length is 15 residues. The germline gives CDR1 KGHSH, CDR2 LQKENI. The CDR3 here is CASSPGDKTSYGYTF. The CDR3 bases are TGTGCCAGCTCACCAGGGGACAAGACTTCCTATGGCTACACCTTC. Full variable domain (rest looked up from reference TRBV18 and TRBJ1-2): NAGVMQNPRHLVRRRGQEARLRCSPMKGHSHVYWYRQLPEEGLKFMVYLQKENIIDESGMPKERFSAEFPKEGPSILRIQQVVRGDSAAYFCASSPGDKTSYGYTFGSGTRLTVV.

This chain links TRBV5-1 with TRBJ2-7, with a weak D call TRBD1 (6 bases). The CDR3 sequence is 14 residues long. In germline, CDR1 is SGHRS, CDR2 YFSETQ. The V and J ends lost 2 bases and 5 bases respectively, with 14 bases between them. The chain's CDR3 is CASSFNYRANEQYF. The CDR3 DNA follows: TGCGCCAGCAGCTTCAACTACAGGGCGAACGAGCAGTACTTC.

The CDR3: CASSSGSGGETQYF. CDR3 bases: TGTGCCAGCTCGAGCGGGAGTGGGGGAGAGACCCAGTACTTC. The chain joins TRBV9 to TRBJ2-5; 8 nucleotides match TRBD2. CDR3 size: 14 residues. The ends lost 7 bases at V and 4 bases at J; junction bases unmatched: 9. The V gene's germline CDR1 is SGDLS and CDR2 YYNGEE.

The rearrangement joins TRBV29-1 to TRBJ1-5, with TRBD1 matching 8 bases. The CDR3 extends over 13 amino acids. From germline, CDR1 is SQVTM and CDR2 ANQGSEA. With 6 bases clipped from V and 4 bases from J, the junction kept 5 bases outside the gene matches. The DNA for the CDR3 is TGCAGCGTGGCAGGGGGCCGGAATCAGCCCCAGCATTTT. Translated: CSVAGGRNQPQHF. Using reference TRBV29-1 and TRBJ1-5 for the parts outside the CDR3, the full variable domain is SAVISQKPSRDICQRGTSLTIQCQVDSQVTMMFWYRQQPGQSLTLIATANQGSEATYESGFVIDKFPISRPNLTFSTLTVSNMSPEDSSIYLCSVAGGRNQPQHFGDGTRLSIL.

CDR3: CASSDLLRDQPQHF. CDR3 nucleotide sequence: TGTGCCAGCAGTGATCTACTTCGGGATCAGCCCCAGCATTTT. The chain joins TRBV6-1 to TRBJ1-5; D unclear. Germline V gene lookup returns CDR1 MNHNS and CDR2 SASEGT. Deletions cut 3 bases from V and 5 bases from J, with 11 bases between. The CDR3 is 14 amino acids.

This clone was recorded a few times. The V gene is TRBV30, the J gene TRBJ1-2; 7 nucleotides align to TRBD1. With V trimmed by 1 base and J by 4 bases, 3 bases remained unmatched. The CDR3 extends over 13 amino acids. Germline values: CDR1 GTSNPN, CDR2 SVGIG (reference sequence). This CDR3 is CAWSGGTVYGYTF. In DNA form, the CDR3 reads TGTGCCTGGAGTGGGGGGACAGTCTATGGCTACACCTTC.

This CDR3 reads CASSPWGLAGGPSYNEQFF. Written as DNA, the CDR3 is TGTGCCAGCAGCCCCTGGGGACTAGCGGGAGGGCCCTCCTACAATGAGCAGTTCTTC. This chain connects TRBV5-6 to TRBJ2-1, with 16 bases aligning to TRBD2. J gave up 0 bases and V 4 bases, and 7 bases lay outside the gene matches. The CDR3 loop spans 19 amino acids. From germline, CDR1 is SGHDT and CDR2 YYEEEE. The whole variable domain, remainder taken from reference TRBV5-6 and TRBJ2-1, is DAGVTQSPTHLIKTRGQQVTLRCSPKSGHDTVSWYQQALGQGPQFIFQYYEEEERQRGNFPDRFSGHQFPNYSSELNVNALLLGDSALYLCASSPWGLAGGPSYNEQFFGPGTRLTVL.

CDR3 sequence reads: CASSYLGQTNYGYTF. CDR3 DNA: TGTGCCAGCAGTTACCTGGGACAGACTAACTATGGCTACACCTTC. V and J are TRBV28 and TRBJ1-2, with 7 bases that match TRBD1. This CDR3 region has 15 residues. Germline CDR1 and CDR2: MDHEN and SYDVKM. Trimming cost V 4 bases and J 0 bases; bases outside gene matches: 5.

The chain joins TRBV5-4 to TRBJ2-3; 13 positions match TRBD2. Losses at the gene ends were 9 bases for V and 14 bases for J; bases not matched to a gene: 15. CDR1 is SGHNT and CDR2 is YYREEE in the germline V gene (reference sequence). The CDR3 runs 14 residues. The CDR3 sequence is CATSITGTSGIGYF. In nucleotides, the CDR3 is TGTGCCACCTCCATTACCGGGACTAGCGGGATTGGGTATTTT.